Described below is a single T cell receptor (beta chain) sequence and its context. This CDR3 contains 16 residues. Per the germline V gene, CDR1 is MNHEY and CDR2 is SMNVEV (reference sequence). V was trimmed by 2 bases and J by 5 bases, leaving 16 bases between them. In the source study's methods: By means of reference gene primer amplification, nucleated cell counts were estimated. The protocol was immunoSEQ multiplex PCR, while the TCRdb copy is restricted to in-frame clones and leaves out a portion. V, J and clone size derive from that table, while D and trimming were established from the DNA sequence. The data contain more than 250,000 clones, roughly 83% of them singletons. This sample was taken from a study of blood T cell repertoires in COVID-19. Study as a whole: Whether acute or convalescent, the COVID-19 samples came from the United States, Italy and Spain. Sources were T cells, B-cell-depleted T cells, or PBMCs; the material itself was cDNA or gDNA.

Material for sequencing was peripheral blood. The chain uses TRBV27 and TRBJ1-5, with D perhaps matching TRBD1 (5 bases). The receptor's source is a woman aged 45 to 65 with acute or convalescent COVID-19. The CDR3 sequence: CASSLISVGGDQPQHF. CDR3 DNA: TGTGCCAGCAGTTTAATTTCAGTGGGGGGGGATCAGCCCCAGCATTTT.